This T cell receptor (beta chain) was sequenced during a study of shared clonotypes between healthy human individuals. Study at large: The cohort comprised a couple of women and a few men. Their ages spanned 18 to 49 years.

About this clone itself: The antigen remains unidentified.

In the naive CD8 group, cells lacked CD45RO and were positively selected for CCR7, so terminally differentiated effector memory CD45RA+ cells were left out. Study-level points and caveats: Across four donors, naive CD4 shared 5% to 6%, naive CD8 3% to 3.5%, memory CD4 2.3%, memory CD8 more than 0.35%.

Sequenced by immunoSEQ multiplex PCR; TCRdb stores in-frame clones only, minus some. The table shows millions of clones, with approximately 94% occurring only once. V lost 0 bases, J lost 3 bases, and 8 bases lay in between. Germline CDR1 reads MNHEY; CDR2 reads SVGAGI. The CDR3 runs 15 residues. Sequencing input: naive CD8+ T cells sorted from blood. V and J are TRBV6-5 and TRBJ2-2; no firm D call. This TCR came from a man younger than 35 in good health. The CDR3 DNA reads TGTGCCAGCAGTTACTCGCCAGATTACACCGGGGAGCTGTTTTTT. Protein: CASSYSPDYTGELFF.